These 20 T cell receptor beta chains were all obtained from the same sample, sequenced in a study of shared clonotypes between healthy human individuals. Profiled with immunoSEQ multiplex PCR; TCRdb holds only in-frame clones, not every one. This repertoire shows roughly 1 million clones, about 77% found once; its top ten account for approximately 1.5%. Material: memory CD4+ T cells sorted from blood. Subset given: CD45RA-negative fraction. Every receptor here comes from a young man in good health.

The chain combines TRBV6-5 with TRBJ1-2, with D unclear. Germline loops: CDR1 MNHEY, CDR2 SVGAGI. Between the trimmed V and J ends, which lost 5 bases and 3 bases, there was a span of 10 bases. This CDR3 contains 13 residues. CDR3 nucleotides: TGTGCCAGCAGTCGGGATGCGGACTATGGCTACACCTTC. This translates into CASSRDADYGYTF.

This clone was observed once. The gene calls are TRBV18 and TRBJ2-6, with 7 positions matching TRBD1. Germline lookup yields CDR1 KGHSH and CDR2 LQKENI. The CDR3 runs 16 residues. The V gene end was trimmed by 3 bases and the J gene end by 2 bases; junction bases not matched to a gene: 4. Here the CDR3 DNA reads TGTGCCAGCTCACCCCGGACAGGAACTGGGGCCAACGTCCTGACTTTC. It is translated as CASSPRTGTGANVLTF.

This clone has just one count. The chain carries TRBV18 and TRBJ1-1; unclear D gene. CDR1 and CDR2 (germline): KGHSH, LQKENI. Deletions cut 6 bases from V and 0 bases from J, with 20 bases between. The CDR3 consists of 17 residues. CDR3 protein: CASSLSQVPPMNTEAFF. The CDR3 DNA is TGTGCCAGCTCTCTTAGCCAAGTACCCCCCATGAACACTGAAGCTTTCTTT.

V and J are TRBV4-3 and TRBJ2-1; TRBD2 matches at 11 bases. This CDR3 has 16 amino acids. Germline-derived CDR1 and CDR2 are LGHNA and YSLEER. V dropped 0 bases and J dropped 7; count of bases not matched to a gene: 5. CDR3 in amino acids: CASSQDTSGSWNEQFF. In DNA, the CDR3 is TGCGCCAGCAGCCAAGATACTAGCGGGAGTTGGAATGAGCAGTTCTTC.

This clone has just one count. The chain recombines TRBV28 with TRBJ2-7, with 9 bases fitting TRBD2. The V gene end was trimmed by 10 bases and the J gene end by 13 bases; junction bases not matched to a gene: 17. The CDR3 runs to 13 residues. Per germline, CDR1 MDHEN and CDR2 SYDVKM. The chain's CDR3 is CATIGTSSSTVYF. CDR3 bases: TGTGCCACGATCGGGACTAGCAGCTCCACAGTATACTTC.

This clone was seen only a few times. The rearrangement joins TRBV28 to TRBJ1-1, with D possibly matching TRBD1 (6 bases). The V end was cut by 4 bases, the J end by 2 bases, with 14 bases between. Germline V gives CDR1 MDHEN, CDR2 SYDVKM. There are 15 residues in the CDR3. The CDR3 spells CASSYTGQTNTEAFF. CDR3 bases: TGTGCCAGCAGTTACACCGGACAGACTAACACTGAAGCTTTCTTT.

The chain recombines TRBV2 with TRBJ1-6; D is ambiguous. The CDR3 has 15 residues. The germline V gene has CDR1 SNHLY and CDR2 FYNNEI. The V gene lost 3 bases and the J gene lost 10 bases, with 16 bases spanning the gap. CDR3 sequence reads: CASSEAEALISPLHF. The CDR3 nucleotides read TGTGCCAGCAGTGAGGCTGAGGCGCTAATCTCACCCCTCCACTTT.

The chain's CDR3 is CASSLLAGFTDTQYF. In DNA, the CDR3 is TGTGCCAGCAGCCTACTAGCGGGGTTCACAGATACGCAGTATTTT. The gene calls are TRBV9 and TRBJ2-3; 10 positions match TRBD2. Germline CDR1 and CDR2: SGDLS and YYNGEE. The CDR3 runs to 15 residues. V trimming: 4 bases; J trimming: 2 bases; junction bases outside the gene matches: 4. The full variable domain, in which reference TRBV9 and TRBJ2-3 provide the parts outside the CDR3, is DSGVTQTPKHLITATGQRVTLRCSPRSGDLSVYWYQQSLDQGLQFLIQYYNGEERAKGNILERFSAQQFPDLHSELNLSSLELGDSALYFCASSLLAGFTDTQYFGPGTRLTVL.

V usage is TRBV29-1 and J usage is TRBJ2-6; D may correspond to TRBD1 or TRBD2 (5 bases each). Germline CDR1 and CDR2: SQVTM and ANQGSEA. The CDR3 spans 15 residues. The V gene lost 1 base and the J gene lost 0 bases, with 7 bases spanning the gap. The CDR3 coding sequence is TGCAGCGTTGAAGGGGGGTTCTCTGGGGCCAACGTCCTGACTTTC. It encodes CSVEGGFSGANVLTF.

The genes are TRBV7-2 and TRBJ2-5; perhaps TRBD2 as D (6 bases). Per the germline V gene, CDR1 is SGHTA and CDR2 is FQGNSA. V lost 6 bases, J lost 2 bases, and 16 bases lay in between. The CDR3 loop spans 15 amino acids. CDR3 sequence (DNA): TGTGCCAGCAGAAAAGGAGGGCTATCTCAAGAGACCCAGTACTTC. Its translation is CASRKGGLSQETQYF.

The CDR3 is CASISQGVNYGYTF. The DNA of the CDR3 is TGTGCCAGTATCTCTCAGGGGGTGAACTATGGCTACACCTTC. The rearrangement joins TRBV19 to TRBJ1-2, with 7 bases matching TRBD1. The CDR3 extends over 14 amino acids. Germline V lookup: CDR1 LNHDA, CDR2 SQIVND (reference sequence). Trimming removed 7 bases from V and 2 bases from J; junction bases left unmatched: 7. The whole variable domain, filled in from reference TRBV19 and TRBJ1-2, reads DGGITQSPKYLFRKEGQNVTLSCEQNLNHDAMYWYRQDPGQGLRLIYYSQIVNDFQKGDIAEGYSVSREKKESFPLTVTSAQKNPTAFYLCASISQGVNYGYTFGSGTRLTVV.

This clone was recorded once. The CDR3 is CASSLTAIYNSPLHF. The CDR3, as DNA: TGTGCCAGCAGTTTGACAGCCATCTATAATTCACCCCTCCACTTT. The V call is TRBV28, the J call TRBJ1-6, with D possibly matching TRBD1 (5 bases). CDR1 and CDR2 from the germline V gene are MDHEN and SYDVKM. Trimming cost V 3 bases and J 3 bases, with 9 bases left between them. CDR3 size: 15 residues.

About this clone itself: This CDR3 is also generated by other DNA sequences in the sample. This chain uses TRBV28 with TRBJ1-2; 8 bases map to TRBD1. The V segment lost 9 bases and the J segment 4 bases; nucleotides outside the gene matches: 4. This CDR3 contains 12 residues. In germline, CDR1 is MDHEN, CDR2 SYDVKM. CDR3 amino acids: CASDRGGYGYTF. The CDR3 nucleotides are TGTGCCAGTGACAGGGGCGGCTATGGCTACACCTTC.

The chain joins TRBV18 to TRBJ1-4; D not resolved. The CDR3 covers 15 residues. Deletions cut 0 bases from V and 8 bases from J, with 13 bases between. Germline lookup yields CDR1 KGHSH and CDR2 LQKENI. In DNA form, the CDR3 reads TGTGCCAGCTCACCACCGGGGAGGTTAATGGAAAAACTGTTTTTT. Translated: CASSPPGRLMEKLFF.

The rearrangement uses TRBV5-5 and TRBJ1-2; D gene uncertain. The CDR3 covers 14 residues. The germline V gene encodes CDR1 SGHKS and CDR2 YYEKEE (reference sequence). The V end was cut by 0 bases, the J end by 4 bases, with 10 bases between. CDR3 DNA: TGTGCCAGCAGCTTGGAAGCCAGTCCCTATGGCTACACCTTC. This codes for CASSLEASPYGYTF.

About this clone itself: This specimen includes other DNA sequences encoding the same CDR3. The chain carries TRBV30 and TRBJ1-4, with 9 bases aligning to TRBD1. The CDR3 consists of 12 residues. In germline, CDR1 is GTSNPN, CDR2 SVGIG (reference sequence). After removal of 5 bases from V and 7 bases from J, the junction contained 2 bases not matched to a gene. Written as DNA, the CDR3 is TGTGCCTGGTCGACAGGGGGTGAAAAACTGTTTTTT. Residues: CAWSTGGEKLFF.

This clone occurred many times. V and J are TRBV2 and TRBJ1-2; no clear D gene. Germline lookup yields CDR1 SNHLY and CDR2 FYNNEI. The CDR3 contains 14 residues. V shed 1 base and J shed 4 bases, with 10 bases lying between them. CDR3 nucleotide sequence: TGTGCCAGCAGTGAAGGAGTGAGCGCCTATGGCTACACCTTC. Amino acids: CASSEGVSAYGYTF.

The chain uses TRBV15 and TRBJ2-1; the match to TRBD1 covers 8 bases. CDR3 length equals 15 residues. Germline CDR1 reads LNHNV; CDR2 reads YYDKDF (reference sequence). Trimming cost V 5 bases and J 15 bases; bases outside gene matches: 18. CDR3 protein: CATSPRNIRQGSAFF. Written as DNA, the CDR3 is TGTGCCACCAGCCCGCGAAACATTCGACAGGGGTCGGCGTTCTTC.

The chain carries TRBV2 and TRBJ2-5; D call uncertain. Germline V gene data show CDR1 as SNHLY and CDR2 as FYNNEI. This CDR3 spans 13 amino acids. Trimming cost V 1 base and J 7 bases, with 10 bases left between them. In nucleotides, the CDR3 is TGTGCCAGCAGTGAAGATCGGGTCGGGACCCAGTACTTC. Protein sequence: CASSEDRVGTQYF.

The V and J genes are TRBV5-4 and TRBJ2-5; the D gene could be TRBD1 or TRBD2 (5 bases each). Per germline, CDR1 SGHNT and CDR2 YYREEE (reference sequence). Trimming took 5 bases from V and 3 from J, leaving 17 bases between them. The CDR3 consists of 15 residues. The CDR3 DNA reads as TGTGCCAGCAGTGAGGAGATACGGGGCGAAGAGACCCAGTACTTC. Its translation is CASSEEIRGEETQYF.